A selection of T cell receptor beta chains follows, all from one sample in a study of blood T cell repertoires in COVID-19. The data were produced by immunoSEQ multiplex PCR, yet TCRdb's version contains in-frame clones alone and is incomplete. The sample has around 130,000 clones; 80% to 85% are singletons. Sequenced material: PBMCs or T cells enriched from blood (not recorded which). All receptors come from a woman aged 25-40 years who had recovered from COVID-19. The CDR3 runs from the conserved cysteine through the conserved F or W. The order of the fields is D gene, clone size, V gene, CDR3 protein. D genes are given only for firm matches. Not every row has a clone size; where given, it reads once, few, many or a size class.

NA | NA | TRBV9 | CASSVRAGFAYEQYF
TRBD2 | NA | TRBV24-1 | CATSDPRGGGRRNEQFF
NA | NA | TRBV6-5 | CASSPRTPSTDTQYF
NA | NA | TRBV19 | CASSTTAGPSSTDTQYF
TRBD1 | NA | TRBV28 | CASSQTGYNSPLHF
NA | few | TRBV27 | CASAASVGYTQYF
NA | NA | TRBV6-5 | CASCPRGGTEAFF
NA | NA | TRBV9 | CASSSEGAGVEGYTF
NA | NA | TRBV2 | CASFEGGEGEQYF
NA | NA | TRBV30 | CAWSDGNQPQHF
NA | NA | TRBV10-1 | CASKGGQLGHF
NA | NA | TRBV27 | CASSNRENTEAFF
TRBD2 | NA | TRBV4-3 | CASSRTSGSYNEQFF
TRBD1 | NA | TRBV6-2/TRBV6-3 | CASSGRDRGPLGSNQPQHF
TRBD1 | NA | TRBV24-1 | CAIGTGFSSYNEQFF
NA | once | TRBV5-4 | CASSTGFGNTIYF
NA | NA | TRBV24-1 | CATGGGGSSYNEQFF
TRBD1 | NA | TRBV30 | CASDRGGKTEAFF
NA | few | TRBV2 | CASSTDSNWQFF
TRBD2 | few | TRBV9 | CASSRAGGPDTQYF
NA | NA | TRBV28 | CASSRPGGGIAEQFF
TRBD1 | NA | TRBV30 | CACRDRGGSVNSPLHF
NA | NA | TRBV19 | CASSLRESNQPQHF
NA | once | TRBV30 | CAWTRQNSPLHF
NA | NA | TRBV4-2 | CASSQADDAAIQFF
TRBD2 | NA | TRBV3-1/TRBV3-2 | CASSPPGTSGYEQFF
TRBD1 | NA | TRBV6-5 | CASSVDRVRGYTF
TRBD2 | NA | TRBV12-3/TRBV12-4 | CASILAGARELFF